This T cell receptor (beta chain) came from a study of cytomegalovirus exposure and HLA in healthy donors. Regarding this clone: Its antigen is currently unknown.

Germline CDR1 MDHEN, CDR2 SYDVKM. The CDR3 is made up of 12 amino acids. With 6 bases clipped from V and 8 bases from J, the junction kept 3 bases outside the gene matches. Primers: 60 Vbeta forward and 13 Jbeta reverse. TCRdb keeps only in-frame clones here, not all; method: immunoSEQ multiplex PCR. Of roughly 150,000 clones listed, roughly four fifths are singletons. Whole-study findings and limits: The authors later found HLA-associated TCR beta chains more clonally expanded than equally common others.

This chain uses TRBV28 with TRBJ1-4, with 7 bases identical to TRBD1. The sequence was obtained from a female donor in good health and CMV-seronegative. The source material was PBMCs. The CDR3 sequence: CASRQGLEKLFF. The CDR3 DNA is TGTGCCAGCAGACAGGGGTTGGAAAAACTGTTTTTT.